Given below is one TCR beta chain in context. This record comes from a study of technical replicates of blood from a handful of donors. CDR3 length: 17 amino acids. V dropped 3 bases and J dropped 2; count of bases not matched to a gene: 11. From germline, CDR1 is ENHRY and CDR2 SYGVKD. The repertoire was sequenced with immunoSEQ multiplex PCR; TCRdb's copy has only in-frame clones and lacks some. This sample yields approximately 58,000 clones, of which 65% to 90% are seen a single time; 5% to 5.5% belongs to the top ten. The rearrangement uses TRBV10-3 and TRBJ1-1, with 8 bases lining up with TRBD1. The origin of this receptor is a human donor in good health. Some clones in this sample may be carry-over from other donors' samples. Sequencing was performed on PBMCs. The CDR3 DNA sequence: TGTGCCATCAGTGACCCTACAGGGGGAAGGGGTAACACTGAAGCTTTCTTT. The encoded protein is CAISDPTGGRGNTEAFF.